These 28 T cell receptor beta chains were all obtained from the same sample, sequenced in a study of T cells in Graves' hyperthyroidism and ophthalmopathy. RNA transcripts gave rise to amplified TCR beta CDR3 regions. In the first-round RT-PCR of the TCR CDR3, the HTBI primer set was used. TCRdb passed the multiplex PCR reads through MiXCR, listing each CDR3 protein once. Of approximately 560,000 distinct CDR3 sequences in the sample, under 60% were seen once. The sequencing sample was made of peripheral blood or thyroid tissue (not recorded which). These receptors were collected from a woman younger than 30 with Graves' hyperthyroidism.

This chain connects TRBV29-1 to TRBJ1-1; D not resolved. V lost 7 bases, J lost 4 bases, and 10 bases lay in between. Germline CDR1 is SQVTM and CDR2 is ANQGSEA. The CDR3 contains 11 residues. CDR3 in amino acids: CSAPAGTEAFF. In DNA, the CDR3 is TGCAGCGCCCCGGCGGGCACTGAAGCTTTCTTT.

A few counts support this clonotype. The rearrangement uses TRBV19 and TRBJ2-2, with TRBD2 as a possible D gene (5 bases). Trimming removed 7 bases at V and 7 bases at J, with 10 bases between. The CDR3 totals 12 residues. Looked up from germline, CDR1 is LNHDA and CDR2 is SQIVND (reference sequence). The CDR3 nucleotides are TGTGCCAGTACCCTGGGAGACGGGGAGCTGTTTTTT. It encodes CASTLGDGELFF.

CDR3 in DNA: TGCAGCGTTGAAGGGGGGCTAAGGGGAAAACTGTTTTTT. It translates to CSVEGGLRGKLFF. The genes are TRBV29-1 and TRBJ1-4; D perhaps matches TRBD1 (6 bases). The V gene's germline CDR1 is SQVTM and CDR2 ANQGSEA. This CDR3 spans 13 amino acids. Trimming shortened V by 1 base and J by 10 bases, and 13 bases separated the two germline ends. Full variable domain (remainder filled in from reference TRBV29-1 and TRBJ1-4): SAVISQKPSRDICQRGTSLTIQCQVDSQVTMMFWYRQQPGQSLTLIATANQGSEATYESGFVIDKFPISRPNLTFSTLTVSNMSPEDSSIYLCSVEGGLRGKLFFGSGTQLSVL.

This clonotype was observed at least ten times. This chain joins TRBV2 and TRBJ2-5, with no clear D. The CDR3 is 12 amino acids. V was shortened by 6 bases and J by 5 bases, with 10 bases between the two germline ends. Germline loops: CDR1 SNHLY, CDR2 FYNNEI. The CDR3 sequence is CASSSSGETQYF. The CDR3 DNA is TGTGCCAGCAGCTCCAGTGGGGAGACCCAGTACTTC.

V gene TRBV7-6 combines with J gene TRBJ1-5; 7 bases line up with TRBD1. The CDR3 has 14 amino acids. CDR1 and CDR2 (germline): SGHVS, FNYEAQ. V trimming: 5 bases; J trimming: 7 bases; junction bases outside the gene matches: 8. CDR3 residues: CASSPRQGFQPQHF. Here the CDR3 DNA reads TGTGCCAGCAGCCCTAGACAGGGTTTCCAGCCCCAGCATTTT.

The chain has TRBV7-2 and TRBJ1-2, with 7 bases matching TRBD1. V dropped 3 bases and J dropped 8; count of bases not matched to a gene: 6. Germline CDR1 is SGHTA and CDR2 is FQGNSA. The CDR3 is made up of 13 amino acids. CDR3 protein: CASSLGQPTGYTF. The CDR3 nucleotides read TGTGCCAGCAGCTTGGGACAGCCGACAGGCTACACCTTC.

This rearrangement joins TRBV7-3 to TRBJ2-7; a possible D gene is TRBD2 (6 bases). V lost 2 bases to trimming and J lost 2 bases, with 10 bases between them. From germline, CDR1 is SGHTA and CDR2 FQGTGA. The CDR3 has 14 residues. CDR3 sequence: CASSLGRITYEQYF. CDR3 nucleotides: TGTGCCAGCAGCTTAGGGAGGATCACCTACGAGCAGTACTTC.

This clonotype has ten or more counts. This chain's CDR3 is CASSAQRRGNEKLFF. CDR3 nucleotides: TGTGCCAGCAGCGCGCAAAGGAGGGGGAATGAAAAACTGTTTTTT. This chain connects TRBV9 to TRBJ1-4; maybe TRBD1 (6 bases). The CDR3 is made up of 15 amino acids. The germline V gene encodes CDR1 SGDLS and CDR2 YYNGEE. The V and J ends lost 3 bases and 5 bases respectively, with 14 bases between them.

V gene TRBV20-1 combines with J gene TRBJ1-2, with D maybe TRBD1 (5 bases). Germline CDR1 DFQATT, CDR2 SNEGSKA (reference sequence). The CDR3 has 14 residues. V was pared by 1 base and J by 8 bases, with 17 bases between. The CDR3 sequence is CSARGLGTGGGYTF. DNA of the CDR3: TGCAGTGCTAGAGGTCTCGGAACAGGTGGAGGCTACACCTTC.

The table lists this clonotype with many counts. J is TRBJ1-1 and V is TRBV25-1; D may be TRBD1 (6 bases). Germline values: CDR1 MGHDK, CDR2 SYGVNS. Trimming shortened V by 7 bases and J by 5 bases, and 26 bases separated the two germline ends. The CDR3 runs to 17 residues. The CDR3 spells CASNIRALTGLVTEAFF. The CDR3 coding sequence is TGTGCCAGCAACATTAGGGCCCTAACAGGGTTGGTAACTGAAGCTTTCTTT.

This clonotype occurred a few times. This chain links TRBV19 with TRBJ1-1, with D unclear. Trimming left V 3 bases short and J 0 bases short, with 5 bases between. The CDR3 totals 13 residues. Germline V gene lookup returns CDR1 LNHDA and CDR2 SQIVND (reference sequence). Here the CDR3 reads CASSMAVNTEAFF. The CDR3 DNA follows: TGTGCCAGTAGTATGGCAGTGAACACTGAAGCTTTCTTT.

This sequence joins TRBV2 and TRBJ1-6; 9 positions match TRBD1. There are 17 residues in the CDR3. CDR1 is SNHLY and CDR2 is FYNNEI in the germline V gene. The ends lost 4 bases at V and 7 bases at J; junction bases unmatched: 11. CDR3 region: CASSAGSQGARNSPLHF. CDR3 nucleotide sequence: TGTGCCAGCAGTGCGGGTTCACAGGGGGCGCGGAATTCACCCCTCCACTTT.

This clonotype was observed at least ten times. The chain employs TRBV10-3 and TRBJ2-7; D ambiguous. The ends were cut back, 0 bases at V and 0 bases at J, with 6 bases in the middle. The germline V gene encodes CDR1 ENHRY and CDR2 SYGVKD. The CDR3 totals 14 residues. CDR3 sequence reads: CAISESPDSYEQYF. The CDR3 nucleotides are TGTGCCATCAGTGAGTCCCCTGACTCCTACGAGCAGTACTTC.

The chain employs TRBV6-1 and TRBJ1-1, with D perhaps TRBD1 (5 bases). The CDR3 spans 15 residues. Trimming pared 0 bases from V and 1 base from J, leaving 9 bases between. The germline V gene encodes CDR1 MNHNS and CDR2 SASEGT. CDR3 sequence (DNA): TGTGCCAGCAGTGAAGCTAAGACAGCGAACACTGAAGCTTTCTTT. Encoded protein: CASSEAKTANTEAFF.

Only one count was recorded for this clonotype. A much larger clone lies one base from this, so it may be a read error. V usage is TRBV29-1 and J usage is TRBJ1-4, with TRBD1 as a possible D gene (5 bases). The germline V gene encodes CDR1 SQVTM and CDR2 ANQGSEA. CDR3 length equals 13 residues. The CDR3 spells CSVDGGTNEKLLF. Written as DNA, the CDR3 is TGCAGCGTTGATGGGGGAACTAATGAAAAACTGCTTTTT.

The chain couples TRBV12-3 or TRBV12-4 to TRBJ2-6; 8 bases map to TRBD1. The CDR3 is made up of 15 amino acids. V trimming: 7 bases; J trimming: 2 bases; junction bases outside the gene matches: 4. CDR3 DNA sequence: TGTGCCAGCACCCAGGACAGGGCTGGGGCCAACGTCCTGACTTTC. As protein: CASTQDRAGANVLTF.

The V gene is TRBV5-1, the J gene TRBJ2-7, with D tentatively TRBD1 (6 bases). Germline V lookup: CDR1 SGHRS, CDR2 YFSETQ. V gave up 4 bases and J gave up 6 bases, with 14 bases separating them. CDR3 length: 13 residues. CDR3 protein: CASSRQQGSEQYF. The CDR3 bases are TGCGCCAGCAGCAGACAACAGGGAAGCGAGCAGTACTTC.

V usage is TRBV19 and J usage is TRBJ1-6; 8 bases agree with TRBD1. CDR1 and CDR2 (germline): LNHDA, SQIVND (reference sequence). Unmatched junction bases numbered 13, after V lost 7 bases and J lost 8 bases. CDR3 size: 16 residues. The CDR3 DNA reads as TGTGCCAGTACCTCCTCTCCCGGGACAGGATATTCACCCCTCCACTTT. As protein: CASTSSPGTGYSPLHF.

The sample holds many counts of this clonotype. The genes are TRBV7-9 and TRBJ2-7, with a tentative D call TRBD1 (6 bases). The V gene lost 5 bases and the J gene lost 3 bases, with 11 bases spanning the gap. Germline CDR1 and CDR2: SEHNR and FQNEAQ (reference sequence). CDR3 size: 13 residues. The chain's CDR3 is CASSTGQNYEQYF. In nucleotides, the CDR3 is TGTGCCAGCAGCACGGGACAAAACTACGAGCAGTACTTC.

J is TRBJ2-7 and V is TRBV11-2; TRBD2 might be the D (6 bases). This CDR3 spans 12 amino acids. V was clipped by 6 bases and J by 5 bases, with 11 bases between them. The germline V gene has CDR1 SGHAT and CDR2 FQNNGV. For the CDR3, the DNA is TGTGCCAGCAGAAAGGGACTTCACGAGCAGTACTTC. Its translation: CASRKGLHEQYF.

Notes on this clonotype: As the CDR3 is not closed by the conserved phenylalanine or tryptophan, this likely results from a read error. Because the CDR3's place on the DNA is in doubt, the DNA is left out and the CDR3 is given as listed by TCRdb. The chain has TRBV14 and TRBJ1-6; TRBD1 reflects the table's D call only, with no check against the DNA. Germline V lookup: CDR1 SGHDN, CDR2 FVKESK. The CDR3 numbers 10 amino acids, ends counted. This chain's CDR3 is CASSYRGDHY.

The V call is TRBV7-3, the J call TRBJ2-5, with 13 bases identical to TRBD2. Germline V gene lookup returns CDR1 SGHTA and CDR2 FQGTGA. J lost 4 bases, V lost 4 bases, and 6 bases had no gene match. The CDR3 extends over 16 amino acids. CDR3 region: CASSSGLAGEGETQYF. The DNA for the CDR3 is TGTGCCAGCAGCTCCGGACTAGCGGGAGAGGGAGAGACCCAGTACTTC. The variable domain in full, with the rest retrieved from reference TRBV7-3 and TRBJ2-5, is GAGVSQTPSNKVTEKGKYVELRCDPISGHTALYWYRQSLGQGPEFLIYFQGTGAADDSGLPNDRFFAVRPEGSVSTLKIQRTERGDSAVYLCASSSGLAGEGETQYFGPGTRLLVL.

Details on this clonotype: Germline is not matched at one junction end, which may reflect a read error. The rearrangement uses TRBV5-1 and TRBJ2-5; TRBD1 might be the D (6 bases). CDR1 and CDR2 (germline): SGHRS, YFSETQ. The CDR3 has 14 amino acids. CDR3 in amino acids: CASSLRAGAETPYF. CDR3 in DNA: TGCGCCAGCAGCTTGAGGGCAGGGGCAGAGACCCCGTACTTC.

As for this clonotype: It may be a read error: a sequence one base away is much more abundant. The chain links TRBV12-3 or TRBV12-4 to TRBJ1-4, with D tentatively TRBD1 (5 bases). CDR3 length: 16 amino acids. The CDR3 protein is CATSDPAQGNNKKLFF. The CDR3 region has the DNA TGTGCCACCAGTGACCCGGCCCAGGGTAACAATAAAAAACTGTTTTTT.

This clonotype was recorded at least ten times. The chain uses TRBV24-1 and TRBJ2-2; the D gene is possibly TRBD1 (6 bases). The CDR3 sequence is 16 residues long. V gave up 4 bases and J gave up 0 bases, with 11 bases separating them. From germline, CDR1 is KGHDR and CDR2 SFDVKD. The CDR3 loop reads CATSDGQKTNTGELFF. CDR3 in DNA: TGTGCCACCAGTGACGGACAGAAAACGAACACCGGGGAGCTGTTTTTT.

Written as DNA, the CDR3 is TGCAGTGCACCAGAAACTCTGGGTGAAAAACTGTTTTTT. It encodes CSAPETLGEKLFF. The V gene is TRBV20-1, the J gene TRBJ1-4; D is ambiguous. The CDR3 covers 13 residues. Between the trimmed V and J ends, which lost 6 bases and 7 bases, there was a span of 15 bases. CDR1 is DFQATT, CDR2 SNEGSKA, per germline (reference sequence).

This clonotype was recorded a few times. CDR3 sequence: CASWGITGGQPQHF. DNA for the CDR3: TGTGCCAGCTGGGGGATCACTGGCGGTCAGCCCCAGCATTTT. The chain carries TRBV7-2 and TRBJ1-5, with a weak D call TRBD1 (5 bases). Trimming pared 8 bases from V and 6 bases from J, leaving 17 bases between. This CDR3 spans 14 amino acids. CDR1 is SGHTA and CDR2 is FQGNSA in the germline V gene.

This clonotype came up once. This rearrangement joins TRBV5-6 to TRBJ2-7; the match to TRBD2 covers 11 bases. The CDR3 sequence is 15 residues long. V dropped 4 bases and J dropped 2; count of bases not matched to a gene: 5. Germline lookup yields CDR1 SGHDT and CDR2 YYEEEE. The CDR3 bases are TGTGCCAGCAGCAAGCGACTAGCGGGGACCTACGAGCAGTACTTC. Translated, it gives CASSKRLAGTYEQYF.